Listed here are 25 T cell receptor beta chains from one sample, sequenced in a study of cytomegalovirus exposure and HLA in healthy donors. The PCR made use of 60 Vbeta and 13 Jbeta primers. Only in-frame clones appear in the TCRdb table, and some are missing; sequencing was by immunoSEQ multiplex PCR. Altogether fewer than 200,000 clones are present, roughly 79% being singletons, with the ten largest covering around 1%. Sequenced input: PBMCs. Receptors were obtained from a woman in her 50s in good health and CMV-seropositive.

V is TRBV29-1 and J is TRBJ1-3; 9 nucleotides match TRBD1. Trimming removed 7 bases from V and 0 bases from J; junction bases left unmatched: 4. Germline V lookup: CDR1 SQVTM, CDR2 ANQGSEA. CDR3 length equals 14 residues. This CDR3 is CSAQQGASGNTIYF. The CDR3 coding sequence is TGCAGCGCTCAACAGGGGGCCTCTGGAAACACCATATATTTT.

In its sample, this clone was seen a few times. The genes are TRBV2 and TRBJ2-7; D possibly corresponds to TRBD1 (5 bases). The V and J ends lost 10 bases and 0 bases respectively, with 19 bases between them. Germline values: CDR1 SNHLY, CDR2 FYNNEI. The CDR3 contains 15 residues. This CDR3 is CATKPDTFNSYEQYF. As DNA, the CDR3 is TGTGCCACAAAACCGGACACATTTAACTCCTACGAGCAGTACTTC.

V and J are TRBV7-2 and TRBJ1-1; the match to TRBD1 covers 8 bases. Germline-derived CDR1 and CDR2 are SGHTA and FQGNSA. The CDR3 spans 12 residues. The V segment lost 3 bases and the J segment 8 bases; nucleotides outside the gene matches: 2. The CDR3 DNA sequence: TGTGCCAGCAGCTTTCGGGACAGGGAAGCTTTCTTT. It specifies CASSFRDREAFF.

The chain couples TRBV4-2 to TRBJ2-1, with D perhaps TRBD2 (6 bases). The CDR3 has 17 amino acids. The V end lost 3 bases, the J end lost 2 bases, and 17 bases lay between the germline ends. Germline CDR1 is LGHNA and CDR2 is YNFKEQ. CDR3 DNA: TGTGCCAGCAGCCACGTGGGACGGGAGAAACCCTACAATGAGCAGTTCTTC. Encoded protein: CASSHVGREKPYNEQFF.

The chain uses TRBV4-3 and TRBJ1-4; TRBD1 might be the D (5 bases). From germline, CDR1 is LGHNA and CDR2 YSLEER. The CDR3 is 15 residues long. V shed 3 bases and J shed 1 base, with 9 bases lying between them. CDR3 DNA sequence: TGCGCCAGCAGCCACTCAGGGCGAACTAATGAAAAACTGTTTTTT. The encoded protein is CASSHSGRTNEKLFF.

This sequence joins TRBV5-6 and TRBJ2-5; TRBD1 might be the D (6 bases). Deletions cut 4 bases from V and 7 bases from J, with 20 bases between. The CDR3 is 15 amino acids. The germline V gene encodes CDR1 SGHDT and CDR2 YYEEEE. The CDR3 DNA follows: TGTGCCAGCAGCCCTCTCATGGACAGCGCGGGGACCCAGTACTTC. It is translated as CASSPLMDSAGTQYF.

The chain joins TRBV27 to TRBJ1-1, with D uncertain. The V gene lost 3 bases and the J gene lost 1 base, with 9 bases spanning the gap. CDR1 is MNHEY, CDR2 SMNVEV, per germline (reference sequence). The CDR3 is 14 residues long. In DNA, the CDR3 is TGTGCCAGCAGTTTCTCCTTAGAGAACACTGAAGCTTTCTTT. It is translated as CASSFSLENTEAFF.

CDR3 region: CATSRGTGPYGYTF. CDR3 in DNA: TGTGCCACCAGCAGAGGGACAGGACCCTATGGCTACACCTTC. The V and J genes are TRBV15 and TRBJ1-2; 7 bases match TRBD1. The CDR3 sequence is 14 residues long. CDR1 LNHNV and CDR2 YYDKDF come from the germline V gene (reference sequence). Losses at the gene ends were 1 base for V and 4 bases for J; bases not matched to a gene: 3. Full variable domain (missing parts from reference TRBV15 and TRBJ1-2): DAMVIQNPRYQVTQFGKPVTLSCSQTLNHNVMYWYQQKSSQAPKLLFHYYDKDFNNEADTPDNFQSRRPNTSFCFLDIRSPGLGDTAMYLCATSRGTGPYGYTFGSGTRLTVV.

This rearrangement joins TRBV6-5 to TRBJ1-3, with D hard to call. Germline values: CDR1 MNHEY, CDR2 SVGAGI. V lost 0 bases and J 4 bases, leaving 4 bases between the germline ends. The CDR3 has 13 residues. The CDR3 region has the DNA TGTGCCAGCAGTTACTCGAGGGGAAACACCATATATTTT. The encoded protein is CASSYSRGNTIYF.

The V and J genes are TRBV2 and TRBJ2-7; possibly TRBD1 for D (6 bases). V lost 3 bases, J lost 7 bases, and 19 bases lay in between. Looked up from germline, CDR1 is SNHLY and CDR2 is FYNNEI. This CDR3 contains 15 residues. The CDR3 loop reads CASSDRTGTSGEQYF. CDR3 nucleotide sequence: TGTGCCAGCAGTGATAGAACAGGGACATCGGGGGAGCAGTACTTC.

This chain connects TRBV18 to TRBJ2-4, with D perhaps TRBD2 (6 bases). Germline V gene lookup returns CDR1 KGHSH and CDR2 LQKENI. The V end was cut by 2 bases, the J end by 7 bases, with 9 bases between. CDR3 length: 13 amino acids. The CDR3 bases are TGTGCCAGCTCACCAGGAGGGTGGAACATTCAGTACTTC. It is translated as CASSPGGWNIQYF. Filled out from reference TRBV18 and TRBJ2-4, the complete variable domain reads NAGVMQNPRHLVRRRGQEARLRCSPMKGHSHVYWYRQLPEEGLKFMVYLQKENIIDESGMPKERFSAEFPKEGPSILRIQQVVRGDSAAYFCASSPGGWNIQYFGAGTRLSVL.

This sequence joins TRBV4-2 and TRBJ2-7; 7 bases match TRBD1. The germline V gene encodes CDR1 LGHNA and CDR2 YNFKEQ. The CDR3 consists of 16 residues. The trim removed 2 bases at V and 0 bases at J, leaving 7 bases unmatched. The CDR3 protein is CASSQRTGQDSYEQYF. Written as DNA, the CDR3 is TGTGCCAGCAGCCAACGTACCGGACAGGACTCCTACGAGCAGTACTTC.

This clone appeared once. An end of the junction differs from the germline gene, which may be a read error. V usage is TRBV6-1 and J usage is TRBJ1-2, with D perhaps TRBD1 (6 bases). The CDR3 has 13 residues. CDR1 MNHNS and CDR2 SASEGT come from the germline V gene. The CDR3 DNA reads as TGTGGCAGCCAAACCGGCCTAAGGGGGGGCTACACCTTC. It is translated as CGSQTGLRGGYTF.

The chain links TRBV18 to TRBJ2-7, with 7 bases matching TRBD1. With 1 base clipped from V and 5 bases from J, the junction kept 5 bases outside the gene matches. The CDR3 spans 14 residues. Germline V gene lookup returns CDR1 KGHSH and CDR2 LQKENI. Here the CDR3 reads CASSPRQGLDEQYF. The CDR3 DNA reads as TGTGCCAGCTCACCACGACAGGGTCTGGACGAGCAGTACTTC.

This rearrangement joins TRBV28 to TRBJ1-2; 10 bases align to TRBD1. Trimming at V came to 6 bases and at J to 0 bases, leaving 4 bases not matched to a gene. Germline CDR1 is MDHEN and CDR2 is SYDVKM. There are 15 residues in the CDR3. CDR3 amino acids: CASRGQGIANYGYTF. For the CDR3, the DNA is TGTGCCAGCAGGGGACAGGGGATCGCTAACTATGGCTACACCTTC.

The J gene is TRBJ2-7, the V gene TRBV5-1; a weak D match, TRBD1 (6 bases). V lost 5 bases to trimming and J lost 2 bases, with 14 bases between them. CDR1 and CDR2 from the germline V gene are SGHRS and YFSETQ. This CDR3 comprises 14 residues. CDR3 in amino acids: CASRLDTGTYEQYF. For the CDR3, the DNA is TGCGCCAGCAGACTAGACACAGGGACCTACGAGCAGTACTTC.

The chain combines TRBV2 with TRBJ2-7; 15 bases align to TRBD2. The CDR3 is 15 residues long. V lost 6 bases to trimming and J lost 4 bases; unmatched junction nucleotides: 4. Germline V CDR1 and CDR2: SNHLY, FYNNEI. This chain's CDR3 is CASSRTSGGAYEQYF. CDR3 sequence (DNA): TGTGCCAGCAGCAGGACTAGCGGGGGGGCATACGAGCAGTACTTC.

The chain recombines TRBV18 with TRBJ2-7, with D perhaps TRBD1 (5 bases). The ends were cut back, 9 bases at V and 7 bases at J, with 34 bases in the middle. Germline V gives CDR1 KGHSH, CDR2 LQKENI. This CDR3 is 18 amino acids long. CDR3 nucleotides: TGTGCCAGGCCCTGGGGCTTAAACCTCAGCGCCAGCGAGAGGGAGCAGTACTTC. Protein: CARPWGLNLSASEREQYF. Together with reference TRBV18 and TRBJ2-7, the CDR3 gives the full variable domain: NAGVMQNPRHLVRRRGQEARLRCSPMKGHSHVYWYRQLPEEGLKFMVYLQKENIIDESGMPKERFSAEFPKEGPSILRIQQVVRGDSAAYFCARPWGLNLSASEREQYFGPGTRLTVT.

The chain is built from TRBV5-4 and TRBJ1-5; unclear D gene. The CDR3 is 12 residues long. Germline CDR1 and CDR2: SGHNT and YYREEE (reference sequence). Trimming took 0 bases from V and 7 from J, leaving 5 bases between them. The CDR3 loop reads CASSLDNQPQHF. CDR3 DNA sequence: TGTGCCAGCAGCTTGGACAACCAGCCCCAGCATTTT.

This chain links TRBV30 with TRBJ2-6; D unclear. Trimming cost V 6 bases and J 0 bases, with 12 bases left between them. The CDR3 runs to 15 residues. Germline assignment: CDR1 GTSNPN and CDR2 SVGIG (reference sequence). As DNA, the CDR3 is TGTGCCTGCCTAACGCGAGGCTCTGGGGCCAACGTCCTGACTTTC. Residues: CACLTRGSGANVLTF.

V is TRBV5-1 and J is TRBJ2-3; no clear D. Trimming pared 4 bases from V and 1 base from J, leaving 7 bases between. The CDR3 extends over 13 amino acids. CDR1 and CDR2 from the germline V gene are SGHRS and YFSETQ. The CDR3 protein is CASSPQGTDTQYF. In DNA, the CDR3 is TGCGCCAGCAGCCCCCAGGGCACAGATACGCAGTATTTT.

CDR3 loop: CASSVRPRPTDSGNTIYF. CDR3 nucleotides: TGTGCCAGCAGCGTACGACCCCGTCCGACAGACTCTGGAAACACCATATATTTT. The chain recombines TRBV9 with TRBJ1-3; D may be TRBD1 (5 bases). The CDR3 length is 18 residues. Germline values: CDR1 SGDLS, CDR2 YYNGEE. Between the trimmed V and J ends, which lost 1 base and 0 bases, there was a span of 17 bases.

The chain has TRBV18 and TRBJ1-1; a weak D match, TRBD1 (6 bases). V lost 2 bases and J lost 1, with 11 bases in between. Germline V gives CDR1 KGHSH, CDR2 LQKENI. The CDR3 totals 15 residues. The CDR3 spells CASSPMGRGNTEAFF. As DNA, the CDR3 is TGTGCCAGCTCACCAATGGGCAGGGGGAACACTGAAGCTTTCTTT.

The chain combines TRBV2 with TRBJ1-1; D is unclear. The CDR3 is made up of 17 amino acids. With 3 bases removed from V and 1 base from J, the gap between germline ends came to 18 bases. Per germline, CDR1 SNHLY and CDR2 FYNNEI. The CDR3 sequence is CASSDAGKFPKNTEAFF. The CDR3 DNA follows: TGTGCCAGCAGTGATGCAGGCAAATTTCCTAAGAACACTGAAGCTTTCTTT.

V gene TRBV4-3 combines with J gene TRBJ2-3, with D maybe TRBD2 (7 bases). V lost 0 bases and J 5 bases, leaving 18 bases between the germline ends. Germline V lookup: CDR1 LGHNA, CDR2 YSLEER. The CDR3 covers 17 residues. CDR3 loop: CASSQDLVGGGGDTQYF. CDR3 coding DNA: TGCGCCAGCAGCCAAGATCTAGTGGGGGGGGGCGGAGATACGCAGTATTTT.